These T cell receptor beta chains were read from a single sample in a study of OX40 agonist ivuxolimab in advanced cancers. Assay: immunoSEQ multiplex PCR; the TCRdb copy retains only in-frame clones and omits some. The sample consists of about 64,000 clones, 80% to 90% of them appearing once. Sequences were derived from CD4+ or CD8+ T cells sorted from blood, sampled in a trial of the OX40 agonist ivuxolimab. These TCRs come from an adult with an advanced solid tumor such as melanoma, head and neck, liver or kidney cancer. Each CDR3 is given with its conserved first and last residue. Each record gives: J gene, D gene, V gene, clone size, CDR3 protein, CDR3 DNA. A D gene is named only where the DNA matches it firmly. A row's size may be missing; if present it is once, few, many or a size class.

TRBJ2-5 | . | TRBV6-1 | . | CASSYGETQYF | TGTGCCAGCAGTTATGGGGAGACCCAGTACTTC
TRBJ2-3 | . | TRBV9 | . | CASSVDGTDTQYF | TGTGCCAGCAGCGTAGACGGGACAGATACGCAGTATTTT
TRBJ2-7 | . | TRBV7-2 | . | CASSPDVNYEQYF | TGTGCCAGCAGCCCGGACGTTAACTACGAGCAGTACTTC
TRBJ1-1 | TRBD1 | TRBV5-4 | . | CASSNDRGTEAFF | TGTGCCAGCAGCAACGACAGGGGCACTGAAGCTTTCTTT
TRBJ2-3 | . | TRBV27 | . | CATRTGVRPSTDTQYF | TGTGCCACTCGGACCGGAGTTAGGCCTAGCACAGATACGCAGTATTTT
TRBJ2-7 | . | TRBV5-6 | . | CASTLSRTSYYEQYF | TGTGCCAGCACCCTTTCAAGAACTAGCTACTACGAGCAGTACTTC
TRBJ2-7 | TRBD2 | TRBV5-1 | . | CASSLVGGSPYEQYF | TGCGCCAGCAGCTTGGTGGGGGGGTCACCCTACGAGCAGTACTTC
TRBJ2-5 | . | TRBV5-5 | . | CASSLLGSVAETQYF | TGTGCCAGCAGCTTGTTGGGTTCGGTTGCCGAGACCCAGTACTTC
TRBJ2-1 | . | TRBV9 | once | CASSVAGHPHEQFF | TGTGCCAGCAGCGTAGCGGGCCACCCCCATGAGCAGTTCTTC
TRBJ2-7 | TRBD1 | TRBV19 | . | CATSAGTGYEQYF | TGTGCCACCTCAGCCGGGACAGGATACGAGCAGTACTTC
TRBJ2-7 | . | TRBV29-1 | . | CSVGGGQGRDYEQYF | TGCAGCGTTGGCGGAGGGCAGGGAAGGGACTACGAGCAGTACTTC
TRBJ2-7 | TRBD1 | TRBV7-6 | . | CASSYSPGQGNEQYF | TGTGCCAGCAGCTACTCTCCGGGACAGGGGAACGAGCAGTACTTC
TRBJ1-1 | . | TRBV14 | . | CASSQNWNTEAFF | TGTGCCAGCAGCCAAAACTGGAACACTGAAGCTTTCTTT
TRBJ2-1 | TRBD2 | TRBV19 | . | CASSIGELAGLNEQFF | TGTGCCAGTAGTATAGGAGAACTAGCGGGACTCAATGAGCAGTTCTTC
TRBJ2-7 | . | TRBV14 | . | CASGDNEQYF | TGTGCCAGCGGGGACAACGAGCAGTACTTC
TRBJ1-5 | . | TRBV19 | . | CASSMRGAQGNQPQHF | TGTGCCAGTAGTATGCGGGGGGCGCAGGGCAATCAGCCCCAGCATTTT
TRBJ2-7 | . | TRBV9 | . | CASSVWDGTEEQYF | TGTGCCAGCAGCGTCTGGGACGGGACGGAAGAGCAGTACTTC
TRBJ2-3 | . | TRBV29-1 | . | CSVEGYEGTDTQYF | TGCAGCGTTGAAGGTTATGAAGGCACAGATACGCAGTATTTT
TRBJ2-1 | TRBD2 | TRBV27 | . | CASSFRLAGPNEQFF | TGTGCCAGCAGTTTTCGACTAGCGGGGCCGAATGAGCAGTTCTTC
TRBJ2-1 | TRBD2 | TRBV19 | . | CASATSGAYNEQFF | TGTGCCAGTGCGACTAGCGGGGCGTACAATGAGCAGTTCTTC
TRBJ1-5 | . | TRBV30 | . | CAWAPGMSNQPQHF | TGTGCCTGGGCCCCCGGCATGAGCAATCAGCCCCAGCATTTT
TRBJ2-7 | . | TRBV30 | . | CAWSVGQNYEQYF | TGTGCCTGGAGTGTAGGGCAAAACTACGAGCAGTACTTC
TRBJ2-1 | . | TRBV7-3 | . | CASSALVRDTQFF | TGTGCCAGCAGCGCTTTAGTACGGGACACGCAGTTCTTC
TRBJ1-1 | TRBD1 | TRBV5-4 | . | CASSLPGTGSYTEAFF | TGTGCCAGCAGCTTACCCGGGACAGGGTCTTACACTGAAGCTTTCTTT
TRBJ1-4 | . | TRBV5-1 | . | CASSSDEEKLFF | TGCGCCAGCAGCTCAGACGAGGAGAAACTGTTTTTT
TRBJ1-1 | TRBD1 | TRBV18 | . | CASSPPDRGNTEAFF | TGTGCCAGCTCACCGCCCGACAGGGGGAACACTGAAGCTTTCTTT
TRBJ2-7 | . | TRBV7-2 | . | CASSVGVAYEQYF | TGTGCCAGCAGCGTTGGGGTTGCCTACGAGCAGTACTTC
TRBJ1-1 | . | TRBV20-1 | once | CSARFDTEAFF | TGCAGTGCTAGGTTCGACACTGAAGCTTTCTTT
TRBJ1-1 | . | TRBV19 | . | CATGNTEAFF | TGTGCCACGGGGAACACTGAAGCTTTCTTT
TRBJ1-2 | . | TRBV28 | . | CASSLTRADGYTF | TGTGCCAGCAGTTTGACCAGGGCTGATGGCTACACCTTC
TRBJ2-7 | TRBD2 | TRBV18 | . | CASSPPSGRGANEQYF | TGTGCCAGCTCACCACCCTCTGGGAGGGGCGCAAACGAGCAGTACTTC
TRBJ1-2 | TRBD1 | TRBV5-5 | many | CASSPTGLTYGYTF | TGTGCCAGCAGCCCGACAGGGCTTACCTATGGCTACACCTTC
TRBJ1-3 | . | TRBV29-1 | medium-sized | CSVDPGSGNTIYF | TGCAGCGTTGATCCAGGCTCTGGAAACACCATATATTTT
TRBJ2-7 | . | TRBV19 | once | CASSNRQTYEQYF | TGTGCCAGTAGTAATCGACAGACCTACGAGCAGTACTTC
TRBJ2-2 | . | TRBV4-2 | . | CASSPGPFSAGELFF | TGTGCCAGCAGCCCGGGGCCTTTCTCGGCCGGGGAGCTGTTTTTT
TRBJ2-1 | . | TRBV5-1 | . | CASRPSSYNEQFF | TGCGCCAGCAGGCCTAGCTCCTACAATGAGCAGTTCTTC
TRBJ2-3 | TRBD2 | TRBV5-1 | . | CASSLAGRGALDTQYF | TGCGCCAGCAGCTTGGCCGGGCGGGGGGCCCTAGATACGCAGTATTTT
TRBJ1-6 | . | TRBV27 | . | CASSFGNSPLHF | TGTGCCAGCAGTTTCGGCAATTCACCCCTCCACTTT
TRBJ1-1 | TRBD1 | TRBV6-5 | . | CASSYSQHRGDEAFF | TGTGCCAGCAGTTATTCTCAACACAGGGGGGATGAAGCTTTCTTT
TRBJ2-3 | . | TRBV4-2 | once | CASSRTLAGGTDTQYF | TGTGCCAGCAGCCGGACTCTAGCCGGCGGCACAGATACGCAGTATTTT
TRBJ2-3 | TRBD2 | TRBV27 | . | CASSRTSGGRTDTQYF | TGTGCCAGCAGTCGGACTAGCGGGGGACGCACAGATACGCAGTATTTT
TRBJ2-7 | . | TRBV4-1 | . | CASSQEGVGYYEQYF | TGCGCCAGCAGCCAAGAAGGGGTGGGGTACTACGAGCAGTACTTC
TRBJ2-7 | . | TRBV13 | . | CASSLRERSYEQYF | TGTGCCAGCAGCTTACGGGAACGATCCTACGAGCAGTACTTC
TRBJ2-7 | TRBD1 | TRBV5-1 | . | CASSLRRVRDRGWSYEQYF | TGCGCCAGCAGCTTACGTCGGGTAAGGGACAGGGGCTGGTCCTACGAGCAGTACTTC
TRBJ2-1 | . | TRBV7-9 | . | CASSAAGSEQFF | TGTGCCAGCAGCGCCGCGGGGTCTGAGCAGTTCTTC
TRBJ1-1 | . | TRBV28 | . | CASSSLESAFF | TGTGCCAGCAGTTCCCTGGAATCAGCTTTCTTT
TRBJ2-7 | TRBD1 | TRBV13 | . | CASSPRSGTGYTYEQYF | TGTGCCAGCAGCCCCCGATCGGGGACAGGTTATACCTACGAGCAGTACTTC
TRBJ1-2 | . | TRBV4-1 | . | CASSQDGYGYTF | TGCGCCAGCAGCCAAGACGGCTATGGCTACACCTTC
TRBJ1-5 | TRBD1 | TRBV7-6 | . | CASSLAPGQGGQPQHF | TGTGCCAGCAGCTTAGCGCCGGGACAGGGCGGTCAGCCCCAGCATTTT
TRBJ2-2 | . | TRBV7-9 | . | CASSFGSNTGELFF | TGTGCCAGCAGCTTTGGGTCAAACACCGGGGAGCTGTTTTTT
TRBJ2-2 | . | TRBV27 | once | CASFDHRHTGELFF | TGTGCCAGCTTCGACCATCGCCACACCGGGGAGCTGTTTTTT
TRBJ1-1 | . | TRBV7-9 | . | CASSPGRVTEAFF | TGTGCCAGCAGCCCCGGGAGGGTCACTGAAGCTTTCTTT